The 11 T cell receptor beta chains below were found in one sample sequenced in a study of blood T cell repertoires in COVID-19. Assay: immunoSEQ multiplex PCR; the TCRdb copy retains only in-frame clones and omits some. The table includes 200,000 to 250,000 clones, 85% to 90% detected once. Sequences were obtained from peripheral blood. Receptors were obtained from a man younger than 45 with COVID-19, enrolled during active disease.

This clone was found once. The chain uses TRBV24-1 and TRBJ2-1; tentatively, D is TRBD2 (6 bases). The CDR3 is made up of 17 amino acids. Germline V gives CDR1 KGHDR, CDR2 SFDVKD. V lost 0 bases, J lost 4 bases, and 15 bases lay in between. The CDR3 region is CATSDLRRGIHYNEQFF. The CDR3 nucleotides read TGTGCCACCAGTGATTTGAGACGCGGGATCCATTACAATGAGCAGTTCTTC.

The chain is built from TRBV7-3 and TRBJ2-5, with TRBD1 identical over 8 bases. The trim removed 4 bases at V and 3 bases at J, leaving 1 base unmatched. The CDR3 is made up of 13 amino acids. Looked up from germline, CDR1 is SGHTA and CDR2 is FQGTGA. The CDR3: CASSSTGEETQYF. DNA for the CDR3: TGTGCCAGCAGCTCGACAGGGGAAGAGACCCAGTACTTC.

This clone showed up just once. The CDR3 loop reads CASSLEASGPTDTQYF. CDR3 in DNA: TGTGCCAGCAGCTTGGAGGCTAGCGGGCCTACAGATACGCAGTATTTT. V is TRBV5-4 and J is TRBJ2-3, with TRBD2 matching 8 bases. Germline V CDR1 and CDR2: SGHNT, YYREEE (reference sequence). CDR3 length: 16 residues. Unmatched junction bases numbered 6, after V lost 0 bases and J lost 3 bases.

V is TRBV29-1 and J is TRBJ2-7; D might be TRBD1 (6 bases). Trimming shortened V by 7 bases and J by 6 bases, and 19 bases separated the two germline ends. The CDR3 sequence is 13 residues long. CDR1 is SQVTM and CDR2 is ANQGSEA in the germline V gene. The CDR3 loop reads CSAYGTFIGEQYF. In DNA form, the CDR3 reads TGCAGCGCTTACGGGACATTCATCGGCGAGCAGTACTTC.

The DNA for the CDR3 is TGTGCCAGCAGCGCCGATGGGGGGAGGGCCCGTGAGACCCAGTACTTC. This gives the protein CASSADGGRARETQYF. The chain combines TRBV7-2 with TRBJ2-5; TRBD2 agrees at 7 bases. V trimming: 5 bases; J trimming: 5 bases; junction bases outside the gene matches: 14. This CDR3 region has 16 residues. Germline V CDR1 and CDR2: SGHTA, FQGNSA.

The chain is built from TRBV6-5 and TRBJ1-1; 8 bases match TRBD1. CDR1 and CDR2 from the germline V gene are MNHEY and SVGAGI. V was clipped by 5 bases and J by 5 bases; unmatched bases: 7. CDR3 length: 14 residues. CDR3 sequence: CASSPGTGGTEAFF. The CDR3 DNA reads as TGTGCCAGCAGTCCCGGGACAGGAGGGACTGAAGCTTTCTTT.

The genes are TRBV29-1 and TRBJ1-2; D gene unclear. The V end was cut by 2 bases, the J end by 10 bases, with 20 bases between. CDR3 size: 14 residues. CDR1 is SQVTM, CDR2 ANQGSEA, per germline. DNA of the CDR3: TGCAGCGTTGAAATCGCAGAGAGGCTTGGTGACTACACCTTC. Its translation is CSVEIAERLGDYTF. The variable domain in full, completed from reference TRBV29-1 and TRBJ1-2, reads SAVISQKPSRDICQRGTSLTIQCQVDSQVTMMFWYRQQPGQSLTLIATANQGSEATYESGFVIDKFPISRPNLTFSTLTVSNMSPEDSSIYLCSVEIAERLGDYTFGSGTRLTVV.

Notes on this clone: The same CDR3 can be traced to other DNA sequences in this sample. The chain recombines TRBV7-9 with TRBJ1-1, with D tentatively TRBD1 (5 bases). CDR3 length: 14 amino acids. CDR1 and CDR2 (germline): SEHNR, FQNEAQ (reference sequence). The V and J ends lost 0 bases and 2 bases respectively, with 7 bases between them. The CDR3 bases are TGTGCCAGCAGCTTAGCCCAGGGAAACACTGAAGCTTTCTTT. Protein product: CASSLAQGNTEAFF. Looking up the rest from reference TRBV7-9 and TRBJ1-1 gives the full variable domain: DTGVSQNPRHKITKRGQNVTFRCDPISEHNRLYWYRQTLGQGPEFLTYFQNEAQLEKSRLLSDRFSAERPKGSFSTLEIQRTEQGDSAMYLCASSLAQGNTEAFFGQGTRLTVV.

In the case of this clone: This sample also contains other DNA sequences that code for the same CDR3. The J gene is TRBJ2-7, the V gene TRBV20-1; the D is unclear. In germline, CDR1 is DFQATT, CDR2 SNEGSKA (reference sequence). The V gene lost 3 bases and the J gene lost 2 bases, with 5 bases spanning the gap. CDR3 length: 11 residues. The CDR3 is CSARQAYEQYF. For the CDR3, the DNA is TGCAGTGCTAGGCAGGCCTACGAGCAGTACTTC.

This chain joins TRBV5-4 and TRBJ2-7; a weak D match, TRBD1 (5 bases). Germline V gene lookup returns CDR1 SGHNT and CDR2 YYREEE (reference sequence). V was trimmed by 0 bases and J by 3 bases, leaving 13 bases between them. The CDR3 is 15 residues long. The CDR3 nucleotides are TGTGCCAGCAGCTTGGGGGGCGCGAGTCTCTACGAGCAGTACTTC. As protein: CASSLGGASLYEQYF.

The chain has TRBV30 and TRBJ2-7; 9 bases match TRBD1. CDR1 and CDR2 (germline): GTSNPN, SVGIG (reference sequence). The CDR3 is made up of 14 amino acids. V was clipped by 6 bases and J by 1 base; unmatched bases: 7. The CDR3 loop reads CACNGQGYSYEQYF. CDR3 bases: TGTGCCTGCAACGGACAGGGGTATTCCTACGAGCAGTACTTC. Looking up the rest from reference TRBV30 and TRBJ2-7 gives the full variable domain: SQTIHQWPATLVQPVGSPLSLECTVEGTSNPNLYWYRQAAGRGLQLLFYSVGIGQISSEVPQNLSASRPQDRQFILSSKKLLLSDSGFYLCACNGQGYSYEQYFGPGTRLTVT.